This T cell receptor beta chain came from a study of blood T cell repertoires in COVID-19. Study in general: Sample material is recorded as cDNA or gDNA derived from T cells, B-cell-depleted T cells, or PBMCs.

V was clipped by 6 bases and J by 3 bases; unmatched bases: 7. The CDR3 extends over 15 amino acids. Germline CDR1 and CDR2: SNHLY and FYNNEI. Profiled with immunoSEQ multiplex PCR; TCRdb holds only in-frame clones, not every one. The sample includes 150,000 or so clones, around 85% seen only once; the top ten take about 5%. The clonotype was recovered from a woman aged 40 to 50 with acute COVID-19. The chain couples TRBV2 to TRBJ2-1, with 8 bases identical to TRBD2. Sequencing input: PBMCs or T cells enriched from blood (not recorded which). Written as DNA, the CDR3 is TGTGCCAGCAGCCCAGCGGGAGTTCTCTACAATGAGCAGTTCTTC. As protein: CASSPAGVLYNEQFF.